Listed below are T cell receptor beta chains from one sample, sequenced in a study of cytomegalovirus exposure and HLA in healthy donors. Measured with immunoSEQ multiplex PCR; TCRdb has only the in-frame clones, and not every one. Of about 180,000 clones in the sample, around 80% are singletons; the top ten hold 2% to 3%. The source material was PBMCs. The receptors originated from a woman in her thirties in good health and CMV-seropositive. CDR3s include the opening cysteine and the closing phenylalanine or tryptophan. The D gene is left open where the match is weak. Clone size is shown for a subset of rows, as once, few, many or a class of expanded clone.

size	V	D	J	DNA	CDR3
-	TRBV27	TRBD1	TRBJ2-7	TGTGCCAGCAGTTTCCCACGGGACAGGGTTTTCCTCCTTGTCTGGCAGTACTTC	CASSFPRDRVFLLVWQYF
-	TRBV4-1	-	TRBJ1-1	TGCGCCAGCAGCCAAGGGTTCAGGGCAGGTCCTAGGAACACTGAAGCTTTCTTT	CASSQGFRAGPRNTEAFF
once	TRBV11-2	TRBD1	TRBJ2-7	TGTGCCAGCAGCTGGGCAGGGGGATCGGGCGAGCAGTACTTC	CASSWAGGSGEQYF
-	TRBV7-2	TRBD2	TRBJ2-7	TGTGCCAGCAGCTTACTAGCGGGGTATGCCTACGAGCAGTACTTC	CASSLLAGYAYEQYF
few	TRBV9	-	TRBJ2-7	TGTGCCAGCAGCGTAACGCCCCGGGATTCCTACGAGCAGTACTTC	CASSVTPRDSYEQYF
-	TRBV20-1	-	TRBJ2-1	TGCAGTGCTAGAGGAAGGGGCCGGTTCTTC	CSARGRGRFF
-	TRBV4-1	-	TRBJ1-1	TGCGCCAGCAGCCAAGTGAGGGGGACGGGGTACACTGAAGCTTTCTTT	CASSQVRGTGYTEAFF
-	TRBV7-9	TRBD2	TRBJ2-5	TGTGCCAGCAGCTTAGGGCGGGGGGGGTACCAAGAGACCCAGTACTTC	CASSLGRGGYQETQYF
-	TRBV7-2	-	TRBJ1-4	TGTGCCAGCAGCTTAACAGTGGCGCGTGAAAAACTGTTTTTT	CASSLTVAREKLFF
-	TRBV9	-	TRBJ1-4	TGTGCCAGCAGCGTAGGGGGAGGGGGTAATGAAAAACTGTTTTTT	CASSVGGGGNEKLFF
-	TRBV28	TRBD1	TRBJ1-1	TGTGCCAGCAGTTCCCCGGGACAGGGGGACACTGAAGCTTTCTTT	CASSSPGQGDTEAFF
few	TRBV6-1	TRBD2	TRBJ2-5	TGTGCCAGCAGTGAAGCTCTAGCGGGGGGCCAAGAGACCCAGTACTTC	CASSEALAGGQETQYF
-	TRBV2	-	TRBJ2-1	TGTGCCAGCAGTGGTCCGAGCGGCTCCTACAATGAGCAGTTCTTC	CASSGPSGSYNEQFF
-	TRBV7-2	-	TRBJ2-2	TGTGCCAGCAGCACCCTCGGGGTCACCGGGGAGCTGTTTTTT	CASSTLGVTGELFF
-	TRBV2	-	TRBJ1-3	TGTGCCAGCAGTGGGGAGTATCTAGGGAACACCATATATTTT	CASSGEYLGNTIYF
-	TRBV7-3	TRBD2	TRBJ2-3	TGTGCCAGCAGCTTAACGTTGGCTAGCGGGGCCACAGATACGCAGTATTTT	CASSLTLASGATDTQYF
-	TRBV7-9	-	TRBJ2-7	TGTGCCAGCAGCTTGCGACAGGACTCCTACGAGCAGTACTTC	CASSLRQDSYEQYF
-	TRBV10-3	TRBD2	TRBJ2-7	TGTGCCATCAGACCTAGCGGGGGGGACGACGAGCAGTACTTC	CAIRPSGGDDEQYF
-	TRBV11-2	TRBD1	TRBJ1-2	TGTGCCAGCAGTTGGGACAGTAGCTATGGCTACACCTTC	CASSWDSSYGYTF
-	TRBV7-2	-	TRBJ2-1	TGTGCCAGCAGCTTAAGGGTGACGGCGACAGGTCAGTTCTTC	CASSLRVTATGQFF
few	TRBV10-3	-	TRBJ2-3	TGTGCCATCAGTTCCGGACAGACGACAGATACGCAGTATTTT	CAISSGQTTDTQYF
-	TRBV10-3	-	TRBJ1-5	TGTGCCACCCAGGCGCCCTATCAGCCCCAGCATTTT	CATQAPYQPQHF
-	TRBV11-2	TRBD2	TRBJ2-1	TGTGCCAGCAGCTCAGCCCTAGCGGGGGTCGGCAATGAGCAGTTCTTC	CASSSALAGVGNEQFF
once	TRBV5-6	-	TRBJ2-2	TGTGCCAGCAGCTCAGTGGGTTCAGGCACCGGGGAGCTGTTTTTT	CASSSVGSGTGELFF
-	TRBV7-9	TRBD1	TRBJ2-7	TGTGCCAGCAGCTCGTTGACAGGGGGCTCCTACGAGCAGTACTTC	CASSSLTGGSYEQYF
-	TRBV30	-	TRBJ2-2	TGTGCCTGGACAGGGCCAACCGGGGAGCTGTTTTTT	CAWTGPTGELFF
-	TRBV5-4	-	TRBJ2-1	TGTGCCTCAGCGACAACAGGCAGTATAAATGAGCAGTTCTTC	CASATTGSINEQFF
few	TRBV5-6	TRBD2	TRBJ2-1	TGTGCCAGCAGCTTGCTAGGGCGGGGGGGTTACAATGAGCAGTTCTTC	CASSLLGRGGYNEQFF
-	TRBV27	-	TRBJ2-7	TGTGCCAGCAGTTTGGTGAGGGACTACGAGCAGTACTTC	CASSLVRDYEQYF
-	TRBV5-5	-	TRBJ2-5	TGTGCCAGCAGCTTGGACAGTCTCTATACCCAGTACTTC	CASSLDSLYTQYF
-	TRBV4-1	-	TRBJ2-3	TGCGCCAGCAGCCAAGTGCCGCTGACAGGACCTCGCACAGATACGCAGTATTTT	CASSQVPLTGPRTDTQYF
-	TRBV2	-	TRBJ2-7	TGTGCCAGCAGTGCTAGCTCCTACGTAGCCTACGAGCAGTACTTC	CASSASSYVAYEQYF
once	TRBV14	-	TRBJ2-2	TGTGCCAGCAGCCTATTGAACACCGGGGAGCTGTTTTTT	CASSLLNTGELFF
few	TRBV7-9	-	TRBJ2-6	TGTGCCAGCAGCTTAGGGAGATCTGGGGCCAACGTCCTGACTTTC	CASSLGRSGANVLTF
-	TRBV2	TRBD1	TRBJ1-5	TGTGCCAGCAGGGAGACAGGGGCCTCGGGCAATCAGCCCCAGCATTTT	CASRETGASGNQPQHF
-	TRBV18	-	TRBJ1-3	TGTGCCAGCTCACCGGTAGGGGCTGGAAACACCATATATTTT	CASSPVGAGNTIYF
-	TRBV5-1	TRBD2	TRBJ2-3	TGCGCCAGCAGACTAGCGGGGGTTGCTAGCACAGATACGCAGTATTTT	CASRLAGVASTDTQYF
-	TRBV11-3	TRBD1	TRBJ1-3	TGTGCCAGCAGCCACGGGACAGCCGGCTCTGGAAACACCATATATTTT	CASSHGTAGSGNTIYF
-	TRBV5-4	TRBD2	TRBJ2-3	TGTGCCAGCAGCTCGGGGGGATCCACAGATACGCAGTATTTT	CASSSGGSTDTQYF
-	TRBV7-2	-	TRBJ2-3	TGTGCCAGCAGCTTACGACAGACGTCAGATACGCAGTATTTT	CASSLRQTSDTQYF
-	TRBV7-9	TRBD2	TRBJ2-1	TGTGCCAGCAGCTTTGGACTAGCGGGGGTAAATGAGCAGTTCTTC	CASSFGLAGVNEQFF
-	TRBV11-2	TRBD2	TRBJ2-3	TGTGCCAGCAGCTTAAACGCGGGGGGTCTAACAGATACGCAGTATTTT	CASSLNAGGLTDTQYF
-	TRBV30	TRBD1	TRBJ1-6	TGTGCCTGGAGTCCGGACAGGGGAAATTCACCCCTCCACTTT	CAWSPDRGNSPLHF
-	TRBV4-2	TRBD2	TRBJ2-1	TGTGCCAGCACAGCGGACGGAACTAGCGGGGGGTTTCTTCAGTTCTTC	CASTADGTSGGFLQFF
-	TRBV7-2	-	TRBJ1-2	TGTGCCAGCAGCTTAGTAGGCAGGGAGGACTATGGCTACACCTTC	CASSLVGREDYGYTF
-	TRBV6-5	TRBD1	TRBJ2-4	TGTGCCAGCAGTTACGACCACAGGGGTGGGAAAAACATTCAGTACTTC	CASSYDHRGGKNIQYF
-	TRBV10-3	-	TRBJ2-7	TGTGCCATCAGTGAGGCAGGGTTAGGGGAGCAGTACTTC	CAISEAGLGEQYF
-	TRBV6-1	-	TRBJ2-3	TGTGCCAGCAGTGAGGGGCCCACAGATACGCAGTATTTT	CASSEGPTDTQYF
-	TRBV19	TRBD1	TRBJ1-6	TGTGCCAGTAGTACGTCAAGACAGGGTTATAATTCACCCCTCCACTTT	CASSTSRQGYNSPLHF
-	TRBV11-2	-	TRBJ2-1	TGTGCCAGCCGGCAGGCTTACAATGAGCAGTTCTTC	CASRQAYNEQFF
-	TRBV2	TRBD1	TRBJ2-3	TGTGCCTCCCAAGCAGACAGGGGGCCCACAGATACGCAGTATTTT	CASQADRGPTDTQYF
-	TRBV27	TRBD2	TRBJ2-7	TGTGCCAGCAGTTCATTACCCGGGACTAGCGGGGGATCCCACGAGCAGTACTTC	CASSSLPGTSGGSHEQYF
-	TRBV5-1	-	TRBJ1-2	TGCGCCAGCAGCCTACAGGGCGACTATGGCTACACCTTC	CASSLQGDYGYTF